One T cell receptor beta chain is described in this entry. This sample was included in a study of blood T cell repertoires in COVID-19. The CDR3 runs to 18 residues. The germline V and J ends were trimmed by 2 bases and 0 bases, with 17 bases remaining between them. Per germline, CDR1 LNHDA and CDR2 SQIVND (reference sequence). The protocol was immunoSEQ multiplex PCR, while the TCRdb copy is restricted to in-frame clones and leaves out a portion. Among 130,000 or so clones listed, 80% to 85% were seen once. This receptor was taken from a man aged 25 to 40 with COVID-19, enrolled during active disease. The sample was peripheral blood. The chain uses TRBV19 and TRBJ1-5; perhaps TRBD1 as D (6 bases). The CDR3 DNA sequence: TGTGCCAGTAGTATAATCCAAGGGGGAACTTATAGCAATCAGCCCCAGCATTTT. Amino acids: CASSIIQGGTYSNQPQHF.